The source of this TCR beta chain is a study of human T cells and chemical hapten exposure. Study at large: An area of 2 cm by around 2 cm on upper inner arm skin received 2% DPC for sensitization. Patients, largely female, had alopecia areata, totalis or universalis. Minor pooled library volume differences mainly drove per-sample TCR yield variation.

Trimming pared 2 bases from V and 0 bases from J, leaving 8 bases between. This CDR3 is built from 15 residues. In TCRdb, the RACE reads were re-called with MiXCR into one record per CDR3 protein. The sample lists approximately 50,000 distinct CDR3 sequences, approximately 9.7% occurring once. The sample holds a few counts of this clonotype. Time point described: pre-sensitization, week 0. The treatment denotes: therapeutic diphenylcyclopropenone sensitization with weekly scalp DPC. Unfractionated whole blood was the source from which total RNA was extracted. The specimen comprised whole blood, sampled in connection with sensitization to the hapten diphenylcyclopropenone (DPC). The receptor was isolated from a woman between 25 and 40 years old with alopecia areata. Some clones in this sample may be carry-over from other donors' samples. The rearrangement joins TRBV12-3 or TRBV12-4 to TRBJ1-5; unclear D gene. This CDR3 reads CASSLTAYSNQPQHF. CDR3 in DNA: TGTGCCAGCAGTTTAACAGCTTATAGCAATCAGCCCCAGCATTTT.